This T cell receptor beta chain came from a study of sequential checkpoint blockade in melanoma. The treatment here: randomized to nivolumab then ipilimumab (arm A) or the reverse (arm B). No patient had prior DNA-damaging chemotherapy. Method: immunoSEQ multiplex PCR; TCRdb's copy keeps in-frame clones and lacks some. Of over 25,000 clones listed, approximately 81% are singletons. CDR3 length: 15 amino acids. V was clipped by 3 bases and J by 7 bases, with 19 bases between them. Germline CDR1 is MGHRA and CDR2 is YSYEKL. V and J are TRBV4-1 and TRBJ2-7; the D gene is possibly TRBD2 (5 bases). The material sequenced was CD8+ T cells sorted from blood (inferred from file names), taken from a patient given nivolumab and ipilimumab in sequence. This TCR derives from a human donor with melanoma. The CDR3 protein is CASSQLYTGMGEQYF. CDR3 in DNA: TGCGCCAGCAGCCAGTTATACACGGGGATGGGGGAGCAGTACTTC.